This T cell receptor (beta chain) was observed in a study of early T cells in non-severe SARS-CoV-2 infection. Study as a whole: Unpaired chains resulted from sequencing bulk RNA of unsorted whole blood.

Separate cDNA molecules each had unique molecular identifiers attached to them. TCRdb passed the 5' RACE reads through MiXCR, listing each CDR3 protein once. The sample lists about 15,000 distinct CDR3 sequences, around 5.6% seen once, with roughly 7.5% in the top ten. This CDR3 contains 13 residues. V was pared by 8 bases and J by 4 bases, with 5 bases of the junction left unmatched. Germline V gives CDR1 DFQATT, CDR2 SNEGSKA (reference sequence). The TCR sequence derives from an adult who was a healthcare worker with PCR-confirmed SARS-CoV-2 infection or an uninfected control (not recorded which). Specimen: whole blood, collected at baseline. The chain uses TRBV20-1 and TRBJ2-3; TRBD2 agrees at 11 bases. The CDR3 reads CSSVAGGADTQYF. In nucleotides, the CDR3 is TGCAGTTCCGTAGCGGGGGGGGCAGATACGCAGTATTTT.